Each of the 13 T cell receptor beta chains below was sequenced from the same sample in a study of cytomegalovirus exposure and HLA in healthy donors. PCR employed 60 Vbeta and 13 Jbeta primers. TCRdb keeps only in-frame clones here, not all; method: immunoSEQ multiplex PCR. The sample consists of over 120,000 clones, more than 75% of them appearing once. Input material: PBMCs. The receptors originated from a female donor in good health and CMV-seronegative.

CDR3 DNA: TGTGCCATCAGTGATGGTGGCGGGAGGGGGCCTTCGGGTGTGGCCCAGTACTTC. Encoded protein: CAISDGGGRGPSGVAQYF. The rearrangement uses TRBV10-3 and TRBJ2-5, with 9 bases fitting TRBD2. CDR3 length: 18 residues. Trimming took 3 bases from V and 9 from J; bases not matched to a gene: 20. From germline, CDR1 is ENHRY and CDR2 SYGVKD.

The CDR3, as DNA: TGTGCCAGCAACATAGCGGGGTACAATGAGCAGTTCTTC. Residues: CASNIAGYNEQFF. This rearrangement joins TRBV2 to TRBJ2-1; TRBD2 aligns across 8 bases. V lost 7 bases and J lost 4; bases outside the gene matches: 3. In germline, CDR1 is SNHLY, CDR2 FYNNEI. CDR3 length: 13 amino acids.

The rearrangement joins TRBV5-1 to TRBJ1-6; TRBD1 agrees at 10 bases. The CDR3 covers 15 residues. Germline V gives CDR1 SGHRS, CDR2 YFSETQ. V lost 3 bases to trimming and J lost 7 bases; unmatched junction nucleotides: 4. The CDR3 protein is CASSWGQGKNSPLHF. DNA for the CDR3: TGCGCCAGCAGCTGGGGACAGGGGAAGAATTCACCCCTCCACTTT.

This clone has more than one count but fewer than ten. The gene calls are TRBV7-9 and TRBJ1-4; D gene unclear. Germline V gives CDR1 SEHNR, CDR2 FQNEAQ (reference sequence). V lost 6 bases to trimming and J lost 7 bases, with 15 bases between them. This CDR3 comprises 14 residues. The CDR3 region is CASSSHRGGEKLFF. The CDR3 DNA is TGTGCCAGCAGTTCTCACCGAGGTGGTGAAAAACTGTTTTTT.

A single count supports this clone. This chain links TRBV7-2 with TRBJ2-7; 8 nucleotides agree with TRBD1. Germline assignment: CDR1 SGHTA and CDR2 FQGNSA. The CDR3 loop spans 15 amino acids. V shed 5 bases and J 5 bases; nucleotides not matched to a gene: 11. The CDR3 loop is CASSPNAGGIHEQYF. The CDR3 DNA sequence: TGTGCCAGCAGCCCCAATGCAGGGGGCATACACGAGCAGTACTTC. The full variable domain, its missing parts supplied by reference TRBV7-2 and TRBJ2-7, is GAGVSQSPSNKVTEKGKDVELRCDPISGHTALYWYRQSLGQGLEFLIYFQGNSAPDKSGLPSDRFSAERTGGSVSTLTIQRTQQEDSAVYLCASSPNAGGIHEQYFGPGTRLTVT.

The chain recombines TRBV9 with TRBJ1-1; 9 positions agree with TRBD1. The CDR3 is 14 amino acids. J was trimmed by 3 bases and V by 3 bases; bases with no gene match: 3. Germline values: CDR1 SGDLS, CDR2 YYNGEE. CDR3 amino acids: CASSGGQGDTEAFF. CDR3 nucleotides: TGTGCCAGCAGCGGGGGACAGGGTGACACTGAAGCTTTCTTT. The full variable domain, its missing parts supplied by reference TRBV9 and TRBJ1-1, is DSGVTQTPKHLITATGQRVTLRCSPRSGDLSVYWYQQSLDQGLQFLIQYYNGEERAKGNILERFSAQQFPDLHSELNLSSLELGDSALYFCASSGGQGDTEAFFGQGTRLTVV.

In DNA form, the CDR3 reads TGTGCCAGTAGTCCCCCTACTAGCGGGGGGACTATTTCCACAGATACGCAGTATTTT. Protein sequence: CASSPPTSGGTISTDTQYF. The chain employs TRBV19 and TRBJ2-3; TRBD2 matches at 12 bases. This CDR3 is built from 19 residues. The V gene's germline CDR1 is LNHDA and CDR2 SQIVND (reference sequence). V was clipped by 5 bases and J by 2 bases; unmatched bases: 14.

This chain joins TRBV11-1 and TRBJ1-1, with 9 bases lining up with TRBD1. Trimming took 5 bases from V and 5 from J; bases not matched to a gene: 9. The V gene's germline CDR1 is SGHAT and CDR2 FQDESV (reference sequence). This CDR3 spans 15 amino acids. CDR3 in amino acids: CASSLWTGDRTEAFF. The CDR3 nucleotides read TGTGCCAGCAGCCTCTGGACAGGGGATAGGACTGAAGCTTTCTTT.

In this sample, this clone turned up a few times. The rearrangement joins TRBV19 to TRBJ1-6; a possible D gene is TRBD1 (6 bases). Germline V gives CDR1 LNHDA, CDR2 SQIVND (reference sequence). Between the trimmed V and J ends, which lost 1 base and 5 bases, there was a span of 9 bases. The CDR3 extends over 15 amino acids. This chain's CDR3 is CASSIADRDNSPLHF. CDR3 nucleotides: TGTGCCAGTAGTATAGCGGACAGAGATAATTCACCCCTCCACTTT.

This chain uses TRBV6-6 with TRBJ2-2; D possibly corresponds to TRBD2 (6 bases). The CDR3 extends over 15 amino acids. V shed 2 bases and J shed 6 bases, with 13 bases lying between them. CDR1 MNHNY and CDR2 SVGAGI come from the germline V gene (reference sequence). CDR3 in DNA: TGTGCCAGCAGTTACCCGGGGGTACGTCCCGGGGAGCTGTTTTTT. Translation: CASSYPGVRPGELFF.

This rearrangement joins TRBV7-9 to TRBJ2-7; perhaps TRBD2 as D (7 bases). Germline V gene sequence: CDR1 SEHNR, CDR2 FQNEAQ (reference sequence). The CDR3 length is 13 residues. Trimming took off 7 bases at V and 3 bases at J, with 13 bases between the two ends. CDR3 nucleotide sequence: TGTGCCAGCACGAGGGGGGGGGACTACGAGCAGTACTTC. Translating gives CASTRGGDYEQYF.

This clone was counted a few times. The chain employs TRBV4-1 and TRBJ1-4; 10 nucleotides agree with TRBD1. This CDR3 region has 14 residues. Trimming removed 5 bases from V and 14 bases from J; junction bases left unmatched: 11. The germline CDR1 and CDR2 sequences are MGHRA and YSYEKL. The CDR3 DNA reads as TGCGCCAGCAGCAACCGGGACAGGGGATCTCGCCTGTTTTTT. It yields the protein CASSNRDRGSRLFF.

This clone has only a few counts. The rearrangement joins TRBV19 to TRBJ2-5, with 9 positions matching TRBD2. The junction had 2 bases not matched to a gene; V was cut back by 5 bases and J by 4 bases. Germline V gene data show CDR1 as LNHDA and CDR2 as SQIVND (reference sequence). The CDR3 length is 13 residues. CDR3 nucleotides: TGTGCCAGTAGTGTACTAGCGGGAGAGACCCAGTACTTC. Protein product: CASSVLAGETQYF.